This record covers a single TCR beta chain. Its antigen remains unknown. Clones were sequenced by immunoSEQ multiplex PCR, and TCRdb holds only the in-frame ones, with some missing. Altogether tens of thousands of clones are present, 85% to 95% being singletons, with the ten largest covering around 3.8%. Deletions cut 4 bases from V and 1 base from J, with 10 bases between. CDR3 length: 13 residues. Germline V gene data show CDR1 as GTSNPN and CDR2 as SVGIG (reference sequence). The data derive from a study of OX40 agonist ivuxolimab in advanced cancers. The wider study: Averaging about 60 years in age, with a range of roughly 20 to 80, the cohort was approximately 83% male. Three patients had partial responses: one hepatocellular carcinoma, two cutaneous melanoma. Study-wide results and limits: Both blood CD4+ and CD8+ T cells showed clonal growth by week 6 at 0.1 to 3.0 mg/kg.

The chain employs TRBV30 and TRBJ1-2, with D unclear. The specimen was CD4+ or CD8+ T cells sorted from blood, collected in a trial of the OX40 agonist ivuxolimab. This TCR was recovered from an adult with an advanced solid tumor such as melanoma, head and neck, liver or kidney cancer. Written as DNA, the CDR3 is TGTGCCTGGACCCAAGACAATAACTATGGCTACACCTTC. Translated, it gives CAWTQDNNYGYTF.